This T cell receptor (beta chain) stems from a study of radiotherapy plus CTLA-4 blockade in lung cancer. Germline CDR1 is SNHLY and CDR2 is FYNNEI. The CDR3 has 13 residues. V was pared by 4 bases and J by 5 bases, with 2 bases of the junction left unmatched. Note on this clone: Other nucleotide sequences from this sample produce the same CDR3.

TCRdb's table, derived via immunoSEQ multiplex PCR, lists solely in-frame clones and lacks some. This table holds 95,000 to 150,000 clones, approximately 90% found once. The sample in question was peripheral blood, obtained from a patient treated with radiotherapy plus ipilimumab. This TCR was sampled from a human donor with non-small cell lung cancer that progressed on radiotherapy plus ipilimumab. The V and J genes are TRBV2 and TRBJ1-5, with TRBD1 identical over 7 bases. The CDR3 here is CASSAQGDQPQHF. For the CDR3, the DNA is TGTGCCAGCAGTGCTCAGGGGGATCAGCCCCAGCATTTT.